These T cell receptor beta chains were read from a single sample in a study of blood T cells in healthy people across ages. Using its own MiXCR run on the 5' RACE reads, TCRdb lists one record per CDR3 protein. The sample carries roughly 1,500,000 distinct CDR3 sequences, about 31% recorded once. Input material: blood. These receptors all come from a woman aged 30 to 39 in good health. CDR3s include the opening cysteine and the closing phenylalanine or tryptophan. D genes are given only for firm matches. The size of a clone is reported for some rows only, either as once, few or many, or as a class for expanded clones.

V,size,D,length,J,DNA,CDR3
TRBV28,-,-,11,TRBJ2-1,TGTGCCAGCAGCTTAAATGATAGGCAGTTCTTC,CASSLNDRQFF
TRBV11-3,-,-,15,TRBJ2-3,TGTGCCAGCAGCGAAGGAGGGGGGACGTCAGATACGCAGTATTTT,CASSEGGGTSDTQYF
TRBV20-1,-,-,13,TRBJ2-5,TGCAGTGCTAGCTCACCGGATCAAGAGACCCAGTACTTC,CSASSPDQETQYF
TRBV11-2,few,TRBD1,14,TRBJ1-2,TGTGCCAGCAGCTTAGCCACAGGGGGCGGCGGCTACACCTTC,CASSLATGGGGYTF
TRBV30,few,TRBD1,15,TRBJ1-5,TGTGCCTGGAGTGATGAGACAGGGGTCAATCAGCCCCAGCATTTT,CAWSDETGVNQPQHF
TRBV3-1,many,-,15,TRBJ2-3,TGTGCCAGCAGCCAAGTTGTGGGAAGCACAGATACGCAGTATTTT,CASSQVVGSTDTQYF
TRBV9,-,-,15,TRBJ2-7,TGTGCCAGCAGCGCGGCCGGGGACTCCTACAATGAGCAGTACTTC,CASSAAGDSYNEQYF
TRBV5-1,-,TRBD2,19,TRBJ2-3,TGCGCCAGCAGCTTGGCCGTCGCTAACGGGAGGGTTCGCCCAGATACACAGTATTTT,CASSLAVANGRVRPDTQYF
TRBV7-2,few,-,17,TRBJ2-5,TGTGCCAGCAGCTTAGTTTGGGGTAGCGTTAATCCAGAGACCCAGTACTTC,CASSLVWGSVNPETQYF
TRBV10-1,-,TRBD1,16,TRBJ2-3,TGCGCCAGCAGTGAGTCCGGGACAGGCTTTACAGATACGCAGTATTTT,CASSESGTGFTDTQYF
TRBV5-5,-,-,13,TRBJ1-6,TGTGCCACTTCGGACAGCGGAAATTCACCCCTCCACTTT,CATSDSGNSPLHF